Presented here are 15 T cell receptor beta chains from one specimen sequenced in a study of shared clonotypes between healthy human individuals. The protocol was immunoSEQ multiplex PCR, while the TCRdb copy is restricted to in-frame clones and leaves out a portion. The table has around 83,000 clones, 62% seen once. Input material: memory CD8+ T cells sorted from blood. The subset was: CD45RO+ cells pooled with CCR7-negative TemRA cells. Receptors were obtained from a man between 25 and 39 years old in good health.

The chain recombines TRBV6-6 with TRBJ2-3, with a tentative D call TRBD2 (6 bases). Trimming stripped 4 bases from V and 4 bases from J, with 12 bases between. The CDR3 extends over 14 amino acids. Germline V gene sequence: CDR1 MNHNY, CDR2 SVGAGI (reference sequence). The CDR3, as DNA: TGTGCCAGCAGTTCACTAGCAACGGCAGATACGCAGTATTTT. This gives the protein CASSSLATADTQYF.

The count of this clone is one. CDR3 sequence: CASRLRWESAGELFF. The DNA for the CDR3 is TGTGCCAGCAGACTCAGGTGGGAGTCCGCCGGGGAGCTGTTTTTT. The rearrangement joins TRBV7-8 to TRBJ2-2, with D maybe TRBD2 (5 bases). CDR1 SGHVS and CDR2 FQNEAQ come from the germline V gene. The length of the CDR3 is 15 residues. Trimming pared 6 bases from V and 6 bases from J, leaving 17 bases between.

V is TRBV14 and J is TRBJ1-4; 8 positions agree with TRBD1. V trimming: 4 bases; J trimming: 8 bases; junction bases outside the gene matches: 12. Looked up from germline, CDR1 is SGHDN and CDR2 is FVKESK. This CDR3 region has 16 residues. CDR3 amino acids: CASSPGPGRQGEKLFF. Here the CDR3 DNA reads TGTGCCAGCAGCCCCGGCCCGGGGCGACAGGGGGAAAAACTGTTTTTT. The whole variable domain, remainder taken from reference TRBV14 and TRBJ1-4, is EAGVTQFPSHSVIEKGQTVTLRCDPISGHDNLYWYRRVMGKEIKFLLHFVKESKQDESGMPNNRFLAERTGGTYSTLKVQPAELEDSGVYFCASSPGPGRQGEKLFFGSGTQLSVL.

CDR3 in DNA: TGTGCCAGCAGCGTAGGAGTGGGCCAAGAGACCCAGTACTTC. Its translation: CASSVGVGQETQYF. The rearrangement links TRBV9 to TRBJ2-5; D not certain. Deletions cut 0 bases from V and 1 base from J, with 7 bases between. CDR1 SGDLS and CDR2 YYNGEE come from the germline V gene. This CDR3 contains 14 residues.

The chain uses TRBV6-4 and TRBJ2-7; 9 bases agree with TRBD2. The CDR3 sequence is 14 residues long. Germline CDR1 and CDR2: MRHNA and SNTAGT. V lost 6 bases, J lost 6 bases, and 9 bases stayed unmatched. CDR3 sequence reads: CASRISGRVLEQYF. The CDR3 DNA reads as TGTGCCAGCAGAATTAGCGGGAGAGTCCTCGAGCAGTACTTC.

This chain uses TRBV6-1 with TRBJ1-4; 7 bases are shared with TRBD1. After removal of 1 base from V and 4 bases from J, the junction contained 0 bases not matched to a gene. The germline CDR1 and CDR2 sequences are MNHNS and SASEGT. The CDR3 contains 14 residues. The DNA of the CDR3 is TGTGCCAGCAGTGAAGGACAGGGTAATGAAAAACTGTTTTTT. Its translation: CASSEGQGNEKLFF.

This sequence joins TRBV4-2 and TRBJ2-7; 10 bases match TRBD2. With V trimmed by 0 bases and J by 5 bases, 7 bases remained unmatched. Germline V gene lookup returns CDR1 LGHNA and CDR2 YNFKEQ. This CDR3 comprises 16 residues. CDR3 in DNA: TGTGCCAGCAGCCAAGATTATAACCTAGCGGGAGACGAGCAGTACTTC. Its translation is CASSQDYNLAGDEQYF.

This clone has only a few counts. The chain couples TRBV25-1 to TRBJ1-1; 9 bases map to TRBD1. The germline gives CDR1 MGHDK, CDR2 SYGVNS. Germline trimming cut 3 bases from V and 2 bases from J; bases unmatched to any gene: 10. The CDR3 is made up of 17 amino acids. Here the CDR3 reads CASSDRPGTGSNTEAFF. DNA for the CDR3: TGTGCCAGCAGTGATCGTCCCGGGACAGGGTCTAACACTGAAGCTTTCTTT.

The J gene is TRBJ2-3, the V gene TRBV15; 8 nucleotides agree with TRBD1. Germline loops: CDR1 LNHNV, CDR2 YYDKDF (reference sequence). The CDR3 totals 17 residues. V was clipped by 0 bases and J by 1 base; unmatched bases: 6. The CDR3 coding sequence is TGTGCCACCAGCAGAGACAGGGGGCAAGTGGGCACAGATACGCAGTATTTT. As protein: CATSRDRGQVGTDTQYF. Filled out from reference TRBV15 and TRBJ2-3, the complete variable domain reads DAMVIQNPRYQVTQFGKPVTLSCSQTLNHNVMYWYQQKSSQAPKLLFHYYDKDFNNEADTPDNFQSRRPNTSFCFLDIRSPGLGDTAMYLCATSRDRGQVGTDTQYFGPGTRLTVL.

The CDR3 nucleotides read TGTGCCAGCAGCGCCCGGGACAGTGATCAGCCCCAGCATTTT. Encoded protein: CASSARDSDQPQHF. V usage is TRBV9 and J usage is TRBJ1-5; TRBD1 matches at 7 bases. V trimming: 3 bases; J trimming: 5 bases; junction bases outside the gene matches: 5. Germline CDR1 and CDR2: SGDLS and YYNGEE. The CDR3 covers 14 residues.

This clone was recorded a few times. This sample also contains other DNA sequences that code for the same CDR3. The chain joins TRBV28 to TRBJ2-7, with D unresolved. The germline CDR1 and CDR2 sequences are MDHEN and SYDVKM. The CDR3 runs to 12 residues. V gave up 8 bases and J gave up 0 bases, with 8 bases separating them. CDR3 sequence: CASSGSSYEQYF. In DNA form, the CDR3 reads TGTGCCAGCTCCGGTAGCTCCTACGAGCAGTACTTC.

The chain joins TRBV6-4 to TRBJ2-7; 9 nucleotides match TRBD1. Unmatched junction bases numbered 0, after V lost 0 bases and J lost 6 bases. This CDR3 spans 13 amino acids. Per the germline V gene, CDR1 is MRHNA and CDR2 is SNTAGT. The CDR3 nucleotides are TGTGCCAGCAGTGACTCGGACAGGGGCGAGCAGTACTTC. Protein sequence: CASSDSDRGEQYF.

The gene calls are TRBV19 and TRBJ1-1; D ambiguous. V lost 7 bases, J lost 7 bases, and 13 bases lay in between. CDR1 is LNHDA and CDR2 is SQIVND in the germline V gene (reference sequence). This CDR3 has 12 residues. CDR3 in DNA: TGTGCCAGTATTACCATCGGCGGTGAAGCTTTCTTT. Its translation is CASITIGGEAFF.

The CDR3, as DNA: TGTGCCACCAGCAGAGCGGGGGATTCCGGGGCCAACGTCCTGACTTTC. Translating it yields CATSRAGDSGANVLTF. J is TRBJ2-6 and V is TRBV15; maybe TRBD2 (6 bases). CDR1 and CDR2 from the germline V gene are LNHNV and YYDKDF (reference sequence). The CDR3 extends over 16 amino acids. V was clipped by 1 base and J by 4 bases, with 11 bases between them.

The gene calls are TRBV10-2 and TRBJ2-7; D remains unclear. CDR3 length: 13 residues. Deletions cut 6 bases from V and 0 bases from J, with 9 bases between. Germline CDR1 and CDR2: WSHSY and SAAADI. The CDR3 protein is CASSAHSSYEQYF. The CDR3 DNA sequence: TGCGCCAGCAGCGCGCACAGCTCCTACGAGCAGTACTTC.